This T cell receptor (beta chain) was obtained from a study of cytomegalovirus exposure and HLA in healthy donors. Regarding the study as a whole: Using the classifier, cytomegalovirus status was reportedly diagnosed with high specificity and sensitivity. An ancestry cluster, one associated with Asian ancestry, reportedly showed fewer N-insertions than the approximately 650-donor mean in a later analysis. In an earlier analysis, productive rearrangement rates for most beta V segments clustered near 87% or 30%. Owing to their indistinguishability, certain V segments, notably TRBV6-2 and TRBV6-3, were excluded.

With V trimmed by 2 bases and J by 5 bases, 5 bases remained unmatched. CDR3 length: 13 amino acids. Per germline, CDR1 GTSNPN and CDR2 SVGIG (reference sequence). In this sample, this clone turned up a few times. The antigen is undetermined. PCR was performed using 60 Vbeta and 13 Jbeta primers. Profiling relied on immunoSEQ multiplex PCR, and the TCRdb table lists in-frame clones only, not all of them. The sample yields approximately 220,000 clones, about 80% seen once. This clonotype was obtained from a young man in good health and CMV-seronegative. The specimen sequenced was PBMCs. The chain combines TRBV30 with TRBJ2-5; 7 bases align to TRBD1. In nucleotides, the CDR3 is TGTGCCTGGAGTCTAGGGACAGTCGAGACCCAGTACTTC. It specifies CAWSLGTVETQYF.